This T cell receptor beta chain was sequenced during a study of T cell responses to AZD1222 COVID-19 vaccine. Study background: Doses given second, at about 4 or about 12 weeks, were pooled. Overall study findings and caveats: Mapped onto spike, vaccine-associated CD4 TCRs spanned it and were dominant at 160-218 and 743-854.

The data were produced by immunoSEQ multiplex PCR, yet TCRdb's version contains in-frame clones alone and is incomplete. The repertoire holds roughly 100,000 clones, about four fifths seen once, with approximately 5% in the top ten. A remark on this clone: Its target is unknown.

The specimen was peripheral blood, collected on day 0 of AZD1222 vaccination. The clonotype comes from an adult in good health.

CDR3 sequence reads: CASRNRTASNYGYTF. Here the CDR3 DNA reads TGTGCCAGCAGGAATCGGACAGCCTCTAACTATGGCTACACCTTC. The chain carries TRBV21-1 and TRBJ1-2; the D segment call TRBD1 is taken from the table without a DNA check. TRBV21-1 is annotated as a pseudogene. This CDR3 is 15 amino acids long.